Included here is one T cell receptor beta chain sequence, with context. Its antigen remains unknown. These data belong to a study of T-cell reconstitution after alpha-beta-depleted transplantation in children. General study results and limits: By one year post-transplant, T-cell counts and diversity largely arose from T cells that were newly produced. Elevated TCRbeta diversity at day 60 was traced, in some patients, to surviving recipient T cells and thymic progenitors. Roughly two months post-transplant, alpha-beta T cells reportedly originated from several hundred graft clones that had expanded.

V was clipped by 4 bases and J by 5 bases; unmatched bases: 10. Germline lookup yields CDR1 SGHTA and CDR2 FQGTGA. The CDR3 totals 17 residues. A TCRbeta library incorporating unique molecular identifiers was prepared. TCRdb ran MiXCR on the PCR reads and lists one entry per CDR3 protein. The sample has approximately 800,000 distinct CDR3 sequences, roughly 16% seen once. The chain employs TRBV7-3 and TRBJ2-2; 10 nucleotides line up with TRBD2. The receptor comes from a male patient aged 10 to 17 who had a stem cell transplant for acute lymphoblastic leukemia, so the T cells may come from the graft donor. Sequenced material: PBMCs, mostly from graft donor cells, taken 360 days after TCRalphabeta/CD19-depleted stem cell transplant. DNA of the CDR3: TGTGCCAGCAGCTCTTCCCCGCTAGCGGGAGAGACCGGGGAGCTGTTTTTT. This translates into CASSSSPLAGETGELFF.